This TCR beta chain was found in a study of shared clonotypes between healthy human individuals. Assay runs were performed at deep level. Data came from immunoSEQ multiplex PCR; TCRdb stores just in-frame clones and leaves some out. The data hold about 510,000 clones, with 96% observed a single time. In regard to this clone: Its antigen remains unknown.

The CDR3 consists of 13 residues. V lost 5 bases to trimming and J lost 5 bases, with 12 bases between them. Germline V gene lookup returns CDR1 SGHRS and CDR2 YFSETQ. Every contributor of samples was a Caucasian grown-up residing in Nashville, Tennessee. General study results and limits: Shared clonotypes across all four donors exceeded non-shared ones in generation probability.

Sequenced material: naive CD4+ T cells sorted from blood. Regarding subset: CD45RA+ positively selected. The receptor was isolated from a woman aged 30 to 39 in good health. This chain joins TRBV5-1 and TRBJ2-3, with a weak D call TRBD2 (5 bases). CDR3 in amino acids: CASRRVEVDTQYF. CDR3 nucleotide sequence: TGCGCCAGCAGAAGGGTGGAGGTAGATACGCAGTATTTT.